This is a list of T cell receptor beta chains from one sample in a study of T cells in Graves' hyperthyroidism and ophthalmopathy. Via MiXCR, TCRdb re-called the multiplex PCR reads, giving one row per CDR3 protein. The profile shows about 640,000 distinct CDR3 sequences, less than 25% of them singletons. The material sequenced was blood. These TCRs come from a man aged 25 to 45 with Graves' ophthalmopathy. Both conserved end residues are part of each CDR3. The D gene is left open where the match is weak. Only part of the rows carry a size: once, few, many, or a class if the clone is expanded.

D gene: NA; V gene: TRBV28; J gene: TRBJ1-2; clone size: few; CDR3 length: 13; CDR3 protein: CASLLGAGYGYTF; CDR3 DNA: TGTGCCAGCCTCTTAGGGGCGGGCTATGGCTACACCTTC
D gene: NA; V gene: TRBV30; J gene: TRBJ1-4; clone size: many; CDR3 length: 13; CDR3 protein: CAWSRRTAEKLFF; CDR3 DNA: TGTGCCTGGAGTAGAAGGACAGCCGAAAAACTGTTTTTT
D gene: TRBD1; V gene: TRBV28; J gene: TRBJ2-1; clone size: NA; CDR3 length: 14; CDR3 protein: CASSRPTGNDEQFF; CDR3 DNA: TGTGCCAGCAGTCGCCCGACAGGGAACGATGAGCAGTTCTTC
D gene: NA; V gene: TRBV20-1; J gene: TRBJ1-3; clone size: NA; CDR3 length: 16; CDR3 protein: CSVIGLGRGGGSTIYF; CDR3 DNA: TGCAGTGTCATCGGGTTAGGCAGGGGAGGTGGAAGCACCATATATTTT
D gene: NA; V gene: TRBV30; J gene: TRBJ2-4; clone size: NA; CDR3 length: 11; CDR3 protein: CAWSVEYIQYF; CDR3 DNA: TGTGCCTGGAGTGTTGAGTACATTCAGTACTTC
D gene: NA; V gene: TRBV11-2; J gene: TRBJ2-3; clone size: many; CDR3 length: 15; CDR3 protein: CASSFGASGTDTQYF; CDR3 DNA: TGTGCCAGCAGTTTCGGGGCTAGCGGCACAGATACGCAGTATTTT
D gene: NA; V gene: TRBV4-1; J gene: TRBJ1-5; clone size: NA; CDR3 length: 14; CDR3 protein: CASSQALVVQPQHF; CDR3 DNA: TGCGCCAGCAGCCAAGCCCTGGTGGTTCAGCCCCAGCATTTT
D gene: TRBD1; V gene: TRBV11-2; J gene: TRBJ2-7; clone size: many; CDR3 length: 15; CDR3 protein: CASSYPGQPLGEQYF; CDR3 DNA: TGTGCCAGCAGCTACCCGGGACAGCCCCTGGGCGAGCAGTACTTC
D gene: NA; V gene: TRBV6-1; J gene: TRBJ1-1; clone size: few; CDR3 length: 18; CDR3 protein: CASSSPAGSGALNTEAFF; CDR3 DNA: TGTGCCAGCAGTTCCCCGGCGGGGTCAGGGGCTCTGAACACTGAAGCTTTCTTT
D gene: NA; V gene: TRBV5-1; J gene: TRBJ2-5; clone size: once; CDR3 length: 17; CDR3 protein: CASSRKLRGVIQETQYF; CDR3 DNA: TGCGCCAGCAGCCGAAAACTGAGGGGGGTAATCCAAGAGACCCAGTACTTC
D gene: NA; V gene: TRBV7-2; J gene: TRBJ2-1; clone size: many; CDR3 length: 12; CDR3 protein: CASSTSYNEQFF; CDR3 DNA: TGTGCCAGCAGCACGAGCTACAATGAGCAGTTCTTC